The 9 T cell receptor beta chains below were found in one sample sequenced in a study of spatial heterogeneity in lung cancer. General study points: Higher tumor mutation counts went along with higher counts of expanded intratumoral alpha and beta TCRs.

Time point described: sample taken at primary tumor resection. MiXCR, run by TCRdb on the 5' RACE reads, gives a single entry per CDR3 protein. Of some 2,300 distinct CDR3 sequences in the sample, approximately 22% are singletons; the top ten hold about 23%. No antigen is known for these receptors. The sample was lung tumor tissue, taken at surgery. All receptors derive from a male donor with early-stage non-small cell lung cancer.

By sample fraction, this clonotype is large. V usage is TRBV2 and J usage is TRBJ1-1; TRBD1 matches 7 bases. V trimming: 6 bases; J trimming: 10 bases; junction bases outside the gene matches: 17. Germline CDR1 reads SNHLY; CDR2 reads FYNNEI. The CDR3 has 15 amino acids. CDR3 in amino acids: CASSQSDRVKVSAFF. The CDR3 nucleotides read TGTGCCAGCAGCCAAAGCGACAGGGTAAAAGTCTCAGCTTTCTTT.

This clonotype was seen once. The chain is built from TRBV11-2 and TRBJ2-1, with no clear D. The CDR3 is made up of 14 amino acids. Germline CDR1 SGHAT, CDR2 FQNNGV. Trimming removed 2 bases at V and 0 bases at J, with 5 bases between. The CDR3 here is CASSLIVSYNEQFF. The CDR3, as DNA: TGTGCCAGCAGCTTAATAGTCTCCTACAATGAGCAGTTCTTC.

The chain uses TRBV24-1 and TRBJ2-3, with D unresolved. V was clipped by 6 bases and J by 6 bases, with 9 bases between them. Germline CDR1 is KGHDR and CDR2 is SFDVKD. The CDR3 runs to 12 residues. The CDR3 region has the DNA TGTGCCACCAGTCGTTCTTTGGATACGCAGTATTTT. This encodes CATSRSLDTQYF.

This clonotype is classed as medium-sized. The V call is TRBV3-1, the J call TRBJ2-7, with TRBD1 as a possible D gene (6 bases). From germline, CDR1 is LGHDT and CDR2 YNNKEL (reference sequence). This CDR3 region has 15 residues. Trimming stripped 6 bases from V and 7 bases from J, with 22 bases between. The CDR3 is CASSPQGFLVGEQYF. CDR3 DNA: TGTGCCAGCAGTCCACAGGGTTTTCTCGTCGGTGAGCAGTACTTC.

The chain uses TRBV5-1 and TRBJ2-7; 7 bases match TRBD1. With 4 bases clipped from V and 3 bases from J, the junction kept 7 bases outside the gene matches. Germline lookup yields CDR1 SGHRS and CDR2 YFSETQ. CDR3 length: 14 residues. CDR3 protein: CASSLDRQDYEQYF. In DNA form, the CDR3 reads TGCGCCAGCAGCCTGGACAGGCAGGACTACGAGCAGTACTTC.

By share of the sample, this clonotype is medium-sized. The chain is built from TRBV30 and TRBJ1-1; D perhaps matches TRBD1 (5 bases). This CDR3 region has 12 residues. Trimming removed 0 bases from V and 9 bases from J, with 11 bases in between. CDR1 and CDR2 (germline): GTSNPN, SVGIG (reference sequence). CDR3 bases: TGTGCCTGGAGTGTCGGGGGAAGGAAAGCTTTCTTT. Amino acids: CAWSVGGRKAFF.

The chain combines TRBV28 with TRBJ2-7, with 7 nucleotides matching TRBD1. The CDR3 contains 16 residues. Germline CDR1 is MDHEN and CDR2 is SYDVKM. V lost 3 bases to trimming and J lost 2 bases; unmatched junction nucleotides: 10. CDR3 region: CASSFSSETGTYEQYF. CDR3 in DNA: TGTGCCAGCAGTTTTTCCAGTGAGACAGGGACCTACGAGCAGTACTTC.

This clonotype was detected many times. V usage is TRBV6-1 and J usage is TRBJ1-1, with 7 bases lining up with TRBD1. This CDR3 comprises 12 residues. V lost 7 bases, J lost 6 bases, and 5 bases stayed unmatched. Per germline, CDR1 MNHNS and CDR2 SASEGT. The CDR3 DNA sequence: TGTGCCAGCATACCAGGGGGACCTGAAGCTTTCTTT. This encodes CASIPGGPEAFF.

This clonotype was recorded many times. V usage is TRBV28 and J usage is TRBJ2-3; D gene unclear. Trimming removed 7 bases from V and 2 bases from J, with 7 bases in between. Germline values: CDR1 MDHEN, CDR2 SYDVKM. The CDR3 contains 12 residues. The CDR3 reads CASMGYTDTQYF. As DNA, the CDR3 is TGTGCCAGCATGGGCTACACAGATACGCAGTATTTT.